A selection of T cell receptor beta chains follows, all from one sample in a study of cytomegalovirus exposure and HLA in healthy donors. Some clones are missing from TCRdb's copy, which holds only in-frame ones; the method was immunoSEQ multiplex PCR. The sample holds roughly 160,000 clones; approximately 79% are singletons and the top ten take 3.5% to 5%. Sequencing was done on a sample of PBMCs. Source of these receptors: a man aged 35 to 55 in good health and CMV-seronegative. The CDR3 runs from the conserved cysteine through the conserved F or W. Each record gives: J gene, V gene, clone size, D gene, CDR3 DNA, CDR3 protein. The D gene is left open where the match is weak. Not every row has a clone size; where given, it reads once, few, many or a size class.

j_call: TRBJ2-5; v_call: TRBV10-3; clone_size: -; d_call: -; cdr3_nt: TGTGCCATCAGTTGGGACAACCAAGAGACCCAGTACTTC; cdr3_aa: CAISWDNQETQYF
j_call: TRBJ2-4; v_call: TRBV7-9; clone_size: -; d_call: -; cdr3_nt: TGTGCCAGCAGCTTAGCTGGCTCCACCACCAAAAACATTCAGTACTTC; cdr3_aa: CASSLAGSTTKNIQYF
j_call: TRBJ1-1; v_call: TRBV30; clone_size: -; d_call: -; cdr3_nt: TGTGCCTGGAGTGTACGGGAGAACACTGAAGCTTTCTTT; cdr3_aa: CAWSVRENTEAFF
j_call: TRBJ1-1; v_call: TRBV27; clone_size: once; d_call: -; cdr3_nt: TGTGCCAGCAGACACAGGGTGATCAACACTGAAGCTTTCTTT; cdr3_aa: CASRHRVINTEAFF
j_call: TRBJ2-7; v_call: TRBV30; clone_size: -; d_call: -; cdr3_nt: TGTGCCTGGAGGAAGGAGGCCTTCTACGAGCAGTACTTC; cdr3_aa: CAWRKEAFYEQYF
j_call: TRBJ1-1; v_call: TRBV29-1; clone_size: -; d_call: TRBD1; cdr3_nt: TGCAGCGTTGGCCTAGGGGGCGCGGGTGCTTTCTTT; cdr3_aa: CSVGLGGAGAFF
j_call: TRBJ1-1; v_call: TRBV9; clone_size: -; d_call: -; cdr3_nt: TGTGCCAGCAGCGTAAACCCCGGTTCGGTGAACACTGAAGCTTTCTTT; cdr3_aa: CASSVNPGSVNTEAFF
j_call: TRBJ1-1; v_call: TRBV5-4; clone_size: few; d_call: -; cdr3_nt: TGTGCCAGCAGCCCGTGGGGGGAATCGGCTTTCTTT; cdr3_aa: CASSPWGESAFF
j_call: TRBJ1-2; v_call: TRBV30; clone_size: -; d_call: -; cdr3_nt: TGTGCCTGGAGTGTCGGTAGGGAGGACTATGGCTACACCTTC; cdr3_aa: CAWSVGREDYGYTF
j_call: TRBJ2-1; v_call: TRBV30; clone_size: -; d_call: -; cdr3_nt: TGTGCCTGGAGTGTACTATATGAGCAGTTCTTC; cdr3_aa: CAWSVLYEQFF
j_call: TRBJ2-7; v_call: TRBV28; clone_size: few; d_call: -; cdr3_nt: TGTGCCAGCAGTTTCAAATTGTCGAGACTAGATTCCTACGAGCAGTACTTC; cdr3_aa: CASSFKLSRLDSYEQYF
j_call: TRBJ2-7; v_call: TRBV2; clone_size: -; d_call: -; cdr3_nt: TGTGCCAGCGGTCTTGGACTCCACGAGCAGTACTTC; cdr3_aa: CASGLGLHEQYF
j_call: TRBJ2-1; v_call: TRBV29-1; clone_size: once; d_call: TRBD2; cdr3_nt: TGCAGCGGTGGACTAGCGGAGGGGGGTGAGCAGTTCTTC; cdr3_aa: CSGGLAEGGEQFF
j_call: TRBJ2-6; v_call: TRBV18; clone_size: -; d_call: TRBD1; cdr3_nt: TGTGCCAGCTCACCATTCCATTCACAGGGGGCTGCGAGGGCCAACGTCCTGACTTTC; cdr3_aa: CASSPFHSQGAARANVLTF
j_call: TRBJ2-6; v_call: TRBV28; clone_size: -; d_call: -; cdr3_nt: TGTGCCAGCAGTTTAGAGGCAGGGCTCGTCTCTGGGGCCAACGTCCTGACTTTC; cdr3_aa: CASSLEAGLVSGANVLTF
j_call: TRBJ2-2; v_call: TRBV2; clone_size: -; d_call: -; cdr3_nt: TGTGCCACAGGAGGGCCCGCTACGAACACCGGGGAGCTGTTTTTT; cdr3_aa: CATGGPATNTGELFF
j_call: TRBJ1-1; v_call: TRBV27; clone_size: -; d_call: TRBD1; cdr3_nt: TGTGCCAGCAGTTTAGAGCCCGGGACAGCTGAAGCTTTCTTT; cdr3_aa: CASSLEPGTAEAFF
j_call: TRBJ2-4; v_call: TRBV6-1; clone_size: -; d_call: TRBD1; cdr3_nt: TGTGCCAGCAGTGAAGACAGGGGGCTTGATAGAAACATTCAGTACTTC; cdr3_aa: CASSEDRGLDRNIQYF
j_call: TRBJ1-1; v_call: TRBV5-1; clone_size: -; d_call: -; cdr3_nt: TGCGCCAGCAGCTTTAATCCACAGAACACTGAAGCTTTCTTT; cdr3_aa: CASSFNPQNTEAFF
j_call: TRBJ2-1; v_call: TRBV4-3; clone_size: -; d_call: -; cdr3_nt: TGCGCCAGCAGCCAAGATACATCAGGGGGCGGGGGGCAGTTCTTC; cdr3_aa: CASSQDTSGGGGQFF
j_call: TRBJ2-7; v_call: TRBV5-1; clone_size: -; d_call: TRBD1; cdr3_nt: TGCGCCAGCAGCTTGGGACAGGGGTTCGGCTACGAGCAGTACTTC; cdr3_aa: CASSLGQGFGYEQYF
j_call: TRBJ2-1; v_call: TRBV5-1; clone_size: -; d_call: TRBD2; cdr3_nt: TGCGCCAGCAGCGCACGCGTTAGCGGGGGGCCGATCCGGCAGTTCTTC; cdr3_aa: CASSARVSGGPIRQFF
j_call: TRBJ2-1; v_call: TRBV6-1; clone_size: -; d_call: -; cdr3_nt: TGTGCCAGCATTGGCGGGGGACACCGCGGTGAGCAGTTCTTC; cdr3_aa: CASIGGGHRGEQFF
j_call: TRBJ1-1; v_call: TRBV5-1; clone_size: -; d_call: -; cdr3_nt: TGCGCCAGCAGCTTGGCCACGGTCACTAAAAGGTTTGGGGCTTTCTTT; cdr3_aa: CASSLATVTKRFGAFF
j_call: TRBJ1-5; v_call: TRBV4-1; clone_size: -; d_call: -; cdr3_nt: TGCGCCAGCAGCCAAGATGAGCCAGGCCTCAATCAGCCCCAGCATTTT; cdr3_aa: CASSQDEPGLNQPQHF
j_call: TRBJ2-1; v_call: TRBV9; clone_size: -; d_call: -; cdr3_nt: TGTGCCAGCAGCGCCCCCGAGGCCTATTACAATGAGCAGTTCTTC; cdr3_aa: CASSAPEAYYNEQFF
j_call: TRBJ1-1; v_call: TRBV18; clone_size: -; d_call: TRBD1; cdr3_nt: TGTGCCAGCTCACCACCGTTAGGGACAGGGTGTGAAGCTTTCTTT; cdr3_aa: CASSPPLGTGCEAFF
j_call: TRBJ2-3; v_call: TRBV7-2; clone_size: -; d_call: -; cdr3_nt: TGTGCCAGCAGCTTATCTCGGGGGTCGATGCAGTATTTT; cdr3_aa: CASSLSRGSMQYF
j_call: TRBJ2-7; v_call: TRBV11-3; clone_size: -; d_call: -; cdr3_nt: TGTGCCAGCAGCCCGCGGCACGGCTCCTACGAGCAGTACTTC; cdr3_aa: CASSPRHGSYEQYF
j_call: TRBJ1-1; v_call: TRBV5-4; clone_size: -; d_call: -; cdr3_nt: TGTGCCAGCAGCTTGGAACAGGCGAAGTCGGCTTTCTTT; cdr3_aa: CASSLEQAKSAFF
j_call: TRBJ2-1; v_call: TRBV7-8; clone_size: -; d_call: -; cdr3_nt: TGTGCCAGCCGAATAGGGTTGGCGGGGCGGCACAATGAGCAGTTCTTC; cdr3_aa: CASRIGLAGRHNEQFF
j_call: TRBJ1-5; v_call: TRBV7-3; clone_size: -; d_call: -; cdr3_nt: TGTGCCAGCAGCTTAAAACGGGCAGGGGACGACCAGCCCCAGCATTTT; cdr3_aa: CASSLKRAGDDQPQHF
j_call: TRBJ1-1; v_call: TRBV9; clone_size: few; d_call: -; cdr3_nt: TGTGCCAGCAGCGTAGACGGCGGGGTCACTGAAGCTTTCTTT; cdr3_aa: CASSVDGGVTEAFF
j_call: TRBJ1-1; v_call: TRBV5-6; clone_size: few; d_call: -; cdr3_nt: TGTGCCAGCAGCTTCACCAGGCGAAACACTGAAGCTTTCTTT; cdr3_aa: CASSFTRRNTEAFF
j_call: TRBJ2-7; v_call: TRBV2; clone_size: -; d_call: -; cdr3_nt: TGTGCCAGCAGTCAAGGACTGAACTACGAGCAGTACTTC; cdr3_aa: CASSQGLNYEQYF
j_call: TRBJ2-5; v_call: TRBV2; clone_size: -; d_call: TRBD2; cdr3_nt: TGTGCCAGCGCCCATCGCCTGACTAGCGGGCCAATGGGAAAGACCCAGTACTTC; cdr3_aa: CASAHRLTSGPMGKTQYF
j_call: TRBJ2-3; v_call: TRBV6-1; clone_size: -; d_call: -; cdr3_nt: TGTGCCACCGTTAACGGTTGGGGAGGCACAGATACGCAGTATTTT; cdr3_aa: CATVNGWGGTDTQYF
j_call: TRBJ2-2; v_call: TRBV18; clone_size: -; d_call: TRBD2; cdr3_nt: TGTGCCAGCTCACCAATTGGACTAGCGGACACCGGGGAGCTGTTTTTT; cdr3_aa: CASSPIGLADTGELFF
j_call: TRBJ2-1; v_call: TRBV10-3; clone_size: -; d_call: TRBD2; cdr3_nt: TGTGCCATCAGTGAGTCGGCTAGCGGGGGGGCGAGTGAGCAGTTCTTC; cdr3_aa: CAISESASGGASEQFF
j_call: TRBJ2-7; v_call: TRBV4-1; clone_size: -; d_call: -; cdr3_nt: TGCGCCAGCAGCCAAGAGCGGATTAGGGGATACGAGCAGTACTTC; cdr3_aa: CASSQERIRGYEQYF
j_call: TRBJ1-3; v_call: TRBV6-6; clone_size: few; d_call: -; cdr3_nt: TGTGCCAGCAGCCCTAGCTCTGGAAACACCATATATTTT; cdr3_aa: CASSPSSGNTIYF
j_call: TRBJ1-2; v_call: TRBV5-1; clone_size: -; d_call: -; cdr3_nt: TGCGCCAGCGGAGGGCAGCCCTATGGCTACACCTTC; cdr3_aa: CASGGQPYGYTF
j_call: TRBJ2-7; v_call: TRBV6-1; clone_size: -; d_call: -; cdr3_nt: TGTGCCAGCAGTGAATCGATAGGGGGATCCTACGAGCAGTACTTC; cdr3_aa: CASSESIGGSYEQYF
j_call: TRBJ1-6; v_call: TRBV5-6; clone_size: -; d_call: TRBD1; cdr3_nt: TGTGCCAGCAGAAGAACCGGGACAGGGGGCGTTATGGATAATTCACCCCTCCACTTT; cdr3_aa: CASRRTGTGGVMDNSPLHF
j_call: TRBJ1-4; v_call: TRBV5-1; clone_size: -; d_call: -; cdr3_nt: TGCGCCAGCAGCTTGGAGGGGGGGGCAGCCGGTGCTAATGAAAAACTGTTTTTT; cdr3_aa: CASSLEGGAAGANEKLFF
j_call: TRBJ1-6; v_call: TRBV5-1; clone_size: -; d_call: -; cdr3_nt: TGCGCCAGCAGCTCCTCAAACAAGACACCCCTCCACTTT; cdr3_aa: CASSSSNKTPLHF
j_call: TRBJ2-2; v_call: TRBV29-1; clone_size: few; d_call: TRBD2; cdr3_nt: TGCAGCGTTGGCGACCTCGGGGGGACCGGGGAGCTGTTTTTT; cdr3_aa: CSVGDLGGTGELFF
j_call: TRBJ2-7; v_call: TRBV30; clone_size: -; d_call: -; cdr3_nt: TGTGCCTGGAGTCCCGGGACAGTTTCGGGGGAACGCGAGCAGTACTTC; cdr3_aa: CAWSPGTVSGEREQYF
j_call: TRBJ2-1; v_call: TRBV15; clone_size: -; d_call: TRBD1; cdr3_nt: TGTGCCACCAGCAAAGAGACAGGGGGCTACAATGAGCAGTTCTTC; cdr3_aa: CATSKETGGYNEQFF
j_call: TRBJ2-1; v_call: TRBV5-1; clone_size: once; d_call: TRBD1; cdr3_nt: TGCGCCAGCAGCACTGGGACAGGGGCCTACAATGAGCAGTTCTTC; cdr3_aa: CASSTGTGAYNEQFF
j_call: TRBJ2-3; v_call: TRBV9; clone_size: -; d_call: -; cdr3_nt: TGTGCCAGCAGCGTCAGGGGTAACACAGATACGCAGTATTTT; cdr3_aa: CASSVRGNTDTQYF
j_call: TRBJ1-1; v_call: TRBV4-3; clone_size: -; d_call: -; cdr3_nt: TGCGCCAGCAGCCAAGAAGAGAGGTCGGGCACTGAAGCTTTCTTT; cdr3_aa: CASSQEERSGTEAFF
j_call: TRBJ2-3; v_call: TRBV6-6; clone_size: -; d_call: -; cdr3_nt: TGTGCCAGTACTCGCTCAGATACGCAGTATTTT; cdr3_aa: CASTRSDTQYF
j_call: TRBJ2-7; v_call: TRBV27; clone_size: few; d_call: -; cdr3_nt: TGTGCCAGCAGCTCTGTATTCAACGAGCAGTACTTC; cdr3_aa: CASSSVFNEQYF
j_call: TRBJ2-7; v_call: TRBV30; clone_size: -; d_call: -; cdr3_nt: TGTGCCTTCGCTGCCCGGGTTTACCCCTACGAGCAGTACTTC; cdr3_aa: CAFAARVYPYEQYF